These 5 T cell receptor beta chains were sequenced from one sample in a study of T cell responses to AZD1222 COVID-19 vaccine. Here immunoSEQ multiplex PCR was the method, and the copy in TCRdb shows in-frame clones only, minus some. The profile shows over 100,000 clones, around 87% of them singletons. This specimen consisted of peripheral blood, obtained 28 days after the second AZD1222 dose. These receptors originate from an adult who received the AZD1222 COVID-19 vaccine.

The rearrangement uses TRBV6-5 and TRBJ1-1; D remains unclear. V was pared by 6 bases and J by 1 base, with 12 bases between. The CDR3 has 14 amino acids. The V gene's germline CDR1 is MNHEY and CDR2 SVGAGI. CDR3 in amino acids: CASRVAGENTEAFF. CDR3 in DNA: TGTGCCAGCAGAGTTGCAGGCGAGAACACTGAAGCTTTCTTT.

The V gene is TRBV19, the J gene TRBJ2-5; no clear D. CDR1 and CDR2 (germline): LNHDA, SQIVND (reference sequence). V lost 2 bases and J 2 bases, leaving 15 bases between the germline ends. This CDR3 comprises 16 residues. As DNA, the CDR3 is TGTGCCAGTAGTATAAGGACCGATACATCACAAGAGACCCAGTACTTC. It translates to CASSIRTDTSQETQYF.

The genes are TRBV19 and TRBJ2-7; perhaps TRBD1 as D (6 bases). The CDR3 spans 16 residues. The ends were cut back, 3 bases at V and 3 bases at J, with 18 bases in the middle. Germline V gives CDR1 LNHDA, CDR2 SQIVND (reference sequence). The CDR3 coding sequence is TGTGCCAGTAGTATGGGGGCTACAGGACGATACTACGAGCAGTACTTC. This gives the protein CASSMGATGRYYEQYF.

V is TRBV5-8 and J is TRBJ1-1, with D uncertain. V gave up 4 bases and J gave up 0 bases, with 19 bases separating them. The CDR3 is 17 amino acids. The germline gives CDR1 SGHTS, CDR2 YDEGEE. The CDR3 here is CASSLDLLEELNTEAFF. The CDR3 DNA sequence: TGTGCCAGCAGCCTGGACCTACTCGAAGAGCTGAACACTGAAGCTTTCTTT. The full variable domain, completed using reference TRBV5-8 and TRBJ1-1, is EAGVTQSPTHLIKTRGQQATLRCSPISGHTSVYWYQQALGLGLQFLLWYDEGEERNRGNFPPRFSGRQFPNYSSELNVNALELEDSALYLCASSLDLLEELNTEAFFGQGTRLTVV.

This sequence joins TRBV3-1 (or the pseudogene TRBV3-2) and TRBJ1-4, with TRBD1 identical over 7 bases. The CDR3 has 14 amino acids. From germline, CDR1 is LGHDT and CDR2 YNNKEL (reference sequence). V lost 5 bases, J lost 5 bases, and 5 bases stayed unmatched. The CDR3 spells CASSKDRLNEKLFF. CDR3 sequence (DNA): TGTGCCAGCAGCAAGGACAGGTTGAATGAAAAACTGTTTTTT.